These 14 T cell receptor beta chains came from one sample sequenced in a study of shared clonotypes between healthy human individuals. The table came from immunoSEQ multiplex PCR; TCRdb's copy has only in-frame clones and leaves some out. The sample includes some 2,100,000 clones, 90% to 95% of them seen just once. CD45RO-negative, CCR7-positively selected cells formed the naive CD8 fraction, excluding terminally differentiated effector memory CD45RA+ cells. Sequenced material: naive CD8+ T cells from PBMCs. The receptors shown here come from a man aged 18 to 29 in good health. Some clones in this sample may be carry-over from other donors' samples.

The chain joins TRBV7-8 to TRBJ2-3; TRBD2 aligns across 12 bases. This CDR3 is built from 20 residues. CDR1 and CDR2 from the germline V gene are SGHVS and FQNEAQ. V shed 1 base and J 4 bases; nucleotides not matched to a gene: 15. CDR3 DNA sequence: TGTGCCAGCAGCTTAGAATGGAAGATCAGGACTAGCGGGACCCCAGATACGCAGTATTTT. Amino acids: CASSLEWKIRTSGTPDTQYF.

This chain uses TRBV29-1 with TRBJ2-7; 14 bases line up with TRBD2. The CDR3 runs to 16 residues. Trimming took 7 bases from V and 2 from J; bases not matched to a gene: 10. From germline, CDR1 is SQVTM and CDR2 ANQGSEA. This CDR3 reads CSAPTSGRGLAYEQYF. The CDR3 DNA sequence: TGCAGCGCCCCGACTAGCGGGAGGGGGTTGGCCTACGAGCAGTACTTC.

The chain recombines TRBV9 with TRBJ2-7; the D is unclear. Trimming shortened V by 0 bases and J by 7 bases, and 26 bases separated the two germline ends. The germline V gene encodes CDR1 SGDLS and CDR2 YYNGEE. This CDR3 is built from 18 residues. In DNA, the CDR3 is TGTGCCAGCAGCGTAGCCTCCTTGGGGTCTGGCGTCCTACGAGAGCAGTACTTC. Translation: CASSVASLGSGVLREQYF.

J is TRBJ2-3 and V is TRBV27, with 9 positions matching TRBD1. CDR3 length equals 15 residues. Trimming at V came to 8 bases and at J to 3 bases, leaving 9 bases not matched to a gene. Germline-derived CDR1 and CDR2 are MNHEY and SMNVEV (reference sequence). The CDR3 DNA is TGTGCCAGCGGATCACAGGGGGCGCGGACAGATACGCAGTATTTT. Residues: CASGSQGARTDTQYF.

A remark on this clone: At one boundary the junction diverges from the germline segment, which might be a read error. J is TRBJ2-7 and V is TRBV11-2, with D tentatively TRBD2 (6 bases). CDR1 is SGHAT, CDR2 FQNNGV, per germline. The CDR3 runs to 13 residues. In DNA, the CDR3 is TGTGCCAGCAGCGCGGGAACCTCCCACGAGCAGTACTTC. Protein product: CASSAGTSHEQYF.

This chain connects TRBV27 to TRBJ2-7; no firm D call. In germline, CDR1 is MNHEY, CDR2 SMNVEV (reference sequence). Deletions cut 8 bases from V and 1 base from J, with 12 bases between. The CDR3 is 13 residues long. The CDR3 nucleotides are TGTGCCAGCGGGTTGGGGATGTCCTACGAGCAGTACTTC. Protein: CASGLGMSYEQYF.

V is TRBV7-9 and J is TRBJ2-2, with D possibly TRBD2 on 6 matching bases. Looked up from germline, CDR1 is SEHNR and CDR2 is FQNEAQ (reference sequence). Trimming took 8 bases from V and 1 from J, leaving 11 bases between them. The length of the CDR3 is 14 residues. The CDR3 nucleotides are TGTGCCAGCGGGACGCGGGGGAACACCGGGGAGCTGTTTTTT. Translation gives CASGTRGNTGELFF.

The J gene is TRBJ2-7, the V gene TRBV7-6, with a weak D call TRBD2 (6 bases). V lost 1 base and J 2 bases, leaving 15 bases between the germline ends. Germline assignment: CDR1 SGHVS and CDR2 FNYEAQ. The CDR3 has 16 amino acids. The DNA for the CDR3 is TGTGCCAGCAGCTTAGGGGGACTCCATCAAACCTACGAGCAGTACTTC. This encodes CASSLGGLHQTYEQYF.

The chain has TRBV6-6 and TRBJ2-1, with D possibly being TRBD2 (6 bases). V was pared by 5 bases and J by 9 bases, with 23 bases between. CDR1 and CDR2 from the germline V gene are MNHNY and SVGAGI (reference sequence). The CDR3 is 16 residues long. CDR3 sequence reads: CASSPPGLTGRSEQFF. CDR3 in DNA: TGTGCCAGCAGTCCCCCGGGACTCACCGGGCGGAGTGAGCAGTTCTTC.

V is TRBV5-8 and J is TRBJ1-5; D unclear. Germline-derived CDR1 and CDR2 are SGHTS and YDEGEE. Between the trimmed V and J ends, which lost 4 bases and 7 bases, there was a span of 6 bases. The CDR3 totals 11 residues. CDR3 loop: CASSPGQPQHF. CDR3 nucleotides: TGTGCCAGCAGCCCCGGCCAGCCCCAGCATTTT.

CDR3 amino acids: CASSYSGGAAYEQYF. DNA of the CDR3: TGTGCCAGCAGTTACAGCGGGGGAGCGGCCTACGAGCAGTACTTC. V and J are TRBV6-5 and TRBJ2-7, with 8 bases aligning to TRBD2. The CDR3 has 15 amino acids. V lost 2 bases and J lost 2; bases outside the gene matches: 5. Germline loops: CDR1 MNHEY, CDR2 SVGAGI.

This rearrangement joins TRBV7-9 to TRBJ1-4, with D tentatively TRBD1 (5 bases). From germline, CDR1 is SEHNR and CDR2 FQNEAQ (reference sequence). CDR3 size: 18 residues. Trimming cost V 6 bases and J 0 bases, with 20 bases left between them. The CDR3 DNA is TGTGCCAGCAGACGGGGGTGGGCAGGGACTGCAACTAATGAAAAACTGTTTTTT. Residues: CASRRGWAGTATNEKLFF.

The chain joins TRBV7-9 to TRBJ2-7; TRBD2 aligns across 9 bases. This CDR3 has 16 residues. The germline V gene has CDR1 SEHNR and CDR2 FQNEAQ (reference sequence). V was pared by 4 bases and J by 2 bases, with 9 bases of the junction left unmatched. In DNA form, the CDR3 reads TGTGCCAGCAGCTCACCGACTAGCGGCCCAACCTACGAGCAGTACTTC. It codes for CASSSPTSGPTYEQYF.

This clone was picked up a small number of times. The V and J genes are TRBV28 and TRBJ1-1; D is unclear. Germline V gives CDR1 MDHEN, CDR2 SYDVKM. Trimming removed 5 bases from V and 0 bases from J, with 10 bases in between. This CDR3 region has 14 residues. CDR3 in DNA: TGTGCCAGCAGTCCTTCTCGGCTGAACACTGAAGCTTTCTTT. It yields the protein CASSPSRLNTEAFF.